One and the same sample provided the 23 T cell receptor beta chains below, sequenced in a study of graft-versus-host responses after intestinal transplantation. These receptors' targets are unknown. The protocol was immunoSEQ multiplex PCR, while the TCRdb copy is restricted to in-frame clones and leaves out a portion. The repertoire includes approximately 130,000 clones, around 90% of them detected once, and over 0.15% sits in the top ten. Source: unstimulated CD4+ T cells sorted from spleen or lymph node cells, taken before intestinal transplant. The receptors shown here come from a human donor who received an intestinal transplant.

This sequence joins TRBV5-1 and TRBJ1-6, with 10 bases fitting TRBD1. Germline CDR1 SGHRS, CDR2 YFSETQ. This CDR3 is 15 amino acids long. The V segment lost 0 bases and the J segment 10 bases; nucleotides outside the gene matches: 4. The CDR3 nucleotides read TGCGCCAGCAGCTTGGCGGGGACAGGGGTCTCACCCCTCCACTTT. It specifies CASSLAGTGVSPLHF.

This clone was seen just once. Compared with germline, one end of the junction differs, possibly owing to a read error. The CDR3: CASSKEETQYF. The CDR3, as DNA: TGCGCCAGCAGCAAAGAAGAGACCCAGTACTTC. The rearrangement links TRBV4-1 to TRBJ2-5; no clear D. Germline V gene data show CDR1 as MGHRA and CDR2 as YSYEKL. The CDR3 length is 11 residues.

The CDR3 DNA reads TGCGCCAGCAGCCAAGTAGGTGGCGGGACAGGGTTCGCGAGGGAAGCTTTCTTT. It yields the protein CASSQVGGGTGFAREAFF. The V gene is TRBV4-1, the J gene TRBJ1-1; 9 positions match TRBD1. The CDR3 sequence is 18 residues long. After removal of 1 base from V and 8 bases from J, the junction contained 17 bases not matched to a gene. Germline V lookup: CDR1 MGHRA, CDR2 YSYEKL.

The rearrangement uses TRBV7-8 and TRBJ1-3, with D possibly being TRBD1 (6 bases). V was pared by 5 bases and J by 3 bases, with 26 bases between. CDR3 size: 19 residues. In germline, CDR1 is SGHVS, CDR2 FQNEAQ. The CDR3 coding sequence is TGTGCCAGCAGCGCCGATAGAGGGGGGCCCCTAAGGAGTGGAAACACCATATATTTT. Translated, it gives CASSADRGGPLRSGNTIYF. Combining the CDR3 with reference TRBV7-8 and TRBJ1-3 gives the whole variable domain GAGVSQSPRYKVAKRGQDVALRCDPISGHVSLFWYQQALGQGPEFLTYFQNEAQLDKSGLPSDRFFAERPEGSVSTLKIQRTQQEDSAVYLCASSADRGGPLRSGNTIYFGEGSWLTVV.

This rearrangement joins TRBV10-3 to TRBJ1-1; 7 nucleotides align to TRBD1. After removal of 8 bases from V and 4 bases from J, the junction contained 7 bases not matched to a gene. From germline, CDR1 is ENHRY and CDR2 SYGVKD. This CDR3 has 13 residues. The CDR3, as DNA: TGTGCCATCTCCCAGGGGGTGGTCACTGAAGCTTTCTTT. Translating gives CAISQGVVTEAFF.

This chain's CDR3 is CASSDRGQGAGEQFF. DNA for the CDR3: TGTGCCAGCAGTGATAGGGGACAGGGGGCGGGTGAGCAGTTCTTC. The chain links TRBV2 to TRBJ2-1, with 12 bases identical to TRBD1. This CDR3 spans 15 amino acids. Germline-derived CDR1 and CDR2 are SNHLY and FYNNEI. Trimming cost V 3 bases and J 9 bases; bases outside gene matches: 6.

The chain combines TRBV6-5 with TRBJ1-2; 9 nucleotides align to TRBD1. This CDR3 spans 14 amino acids. Unmatched junction bases numbered 11, after V lost 6 bases and J lost 9 bases. The germline gives CDR1 MNHEY, CDR2 SVGAGI. CDR3 amino acids: CASSENLDRGSYTF. The DNA of the CDR3 is TGTGCCAGCAGCGAAAATTTAGACAGGGGGAGCTACACCTTC.

The genes are TRBV7-2 and TRBJ2-2; 8 bases fit TRBD1. The germline V gene has CDR1 SGHTA and CDR2 FQGNSA. The V gene end was trimmed by 6 bases and the J gene end by 5 bases; junction bases not matched to a gene: 14. The CDR3 is 17 residues long. The CDR3 region is CASRLRPGGLSTGELFF. The DNA for the CDR3 is TGTGCCAGCAGATTAAGACCAGGGGGCTTATCAACCGGGGAGCTGTTTTTT.

A note on this clone: Other DNA sequences within the sample encode an identical CDR3. The rearrangement uses TRBV5-1 and TRBJ2-2; D is unclear. The CDR3 spans 13 residues. Trimming pared 1 base from V and 0 bases from J, leaving 1 base between. The germline CDR1 and CDR2 sequences are SGHRS and YFSETQ. As DNA, the CDR3 is TGCGCCAGCAGCTTGACGAACACCGGGGAGCTGTTTTTT. Its translation: CASSLTNTGELFF.

The chain links TRBV9 to TRBJ2-3, with 7 bases fitting TRBD1. V was pared by 4 bases and J by 2 bases, with 10 bases of the junction left unmatched. CDR3 length equals 16 residues. Germline V gene sequence: CDR1 SGDLS, CDR2 YYNGEE. CDR3 in DNA: TGTGCCAGCAGCTCCCGTCTGACAGGGCCCACAGATACGCAGTATTTT. Translation gives CASSSRLTGPTDTQYF.

This chain connects TRBV6-1 to TRBJ2-5, with 9 bases matching TRBD2. The CDR3 covers 14 residues. Germline V gene sequence: CDR1 MNHNS, CDR2 SASEGT. The V and J ends lost 6 bases and 4 bases, in that order; junction bases with no gene match: 6. The CDR3 reads CASRPGTSRETQYF. CDR3 in DNA: TGTGCCAGCAGACCCGGGACTAGCAGAGAGACCCAGTACTTC.

V gene TRBV10-2 combines with J gene TRBJ2-5, with D unclear. The CDR3 sequence is 11 residues long. V lost 0 bases to trimming and J lost 7 bases, with 3 bases between them. Germline CDR1 WSHSY, CDR2 SAAADI. CDR3 protein: CASSESATQYF. In DNA form, the CDR3 reads TGCGCCAGCAGTGAGTCTGCGACCCAGTACTTC.

The V gene is TRBV6-1, the J gene TRBJ1-5; D unclear. Germline lookup yields CDR1 MNHNS and CDR2 SASEGT. Deletions cut 7 bases from V and 5 bases from J, with 12 bases between. The CDR3 has 13 amino acids. CDR3 sequence (DNA): TGTGCCAGCAATCCGGAGCCGTATCAGCCCCAGCATTTT. It yields the protein CASNPEPYQPQHF.

The rearrangement uses TRBV5-3 and TRBJ2-3; D is unresolved. TRBV5-3 is treated as an ORF (open reading frame) with a function not yet certain. V dropped 5 bases and J dropped 2 bases, with 9 bases sitting between them. This CDR3 is 13 amino acids long. The CDR3 spells CARSRTFTDTQYF. In DNA, the CDR3 is TGTGCCAGAAGTCGGACCTTCACAGATACGCAGTATTTT.

The chain couples TRBV9 to TRBJ1-6; unclear D gene. The CDR3 runs to 15 residues. CDR1 SGDLS and CDR2 YYNGEE come from the germline V gene. V gave up 3 bases and J gave up 8 bases, with 15 bases separating them. The chain's CDR3 is CASSGRVRGDSPLHF. CDR3 DNA: TGTGCCAGCAGCGGCCGCGTCCGCGGGGATTCACCCCTCCACTTT.

The V call is TRBV10-2, the J call TRBJ1-1, with 8 positions matching TRBD1. The V segment lost 6 bases and the J segment 5 bases; nucleotides outside the gene matches: 8. The CDR3 is 14 amino acids. CDR1 is WSHSY and CDR2 is SAAADI in the germline V gene. Here the CDR3 reads CASRSGQGVTEAFF. CDR3 coding DNA: TGCGCCAGCAGGTCAGGACAGGGCGTTACTGAAGCTTTCTTT.

The count of this clone is one. CDR3: CASSPIREAGNTIYF. The DNA for the CDR3 is TGTGCCAGCAGCCCCATCAGGGAGGCCGGAAACACCATATATTTT. The chain links TRBV9 to TRBJ1-3; tentatively, D is TRBD1 (5 bases). Trimming took 4 bases from V and 4 from J, leaving 15 bases between them. This CDR3 is built from 15 residues. Per germline, CDR1 SGDLS and CDR2 YYNGEE.

The chain couples TRBV2 to TRBJ1-2; 9 positions match TRBD1. Germline CDR1 and CDR2: SNHLY and FYNNEI. J was trimmed by 5 bases and V by 7 bases; bases with no gene match: 14. The CDR3 is 16 amino acids. The CDR3 DNA is TGTGCCAGCATGGGACTCAGGGGACAGGGCAAGTATGGCTACACCTTC. This gives the protein CASMGLRGQGKYGYTF.

The chain carries TRBV7-9 and TRBJ2-1; the D is unclear. The germline V gene has CDR1 SEHNR and CDR2 FQNEAQ (reference sequence). V shed 3 bases and J shed 6 bases, with 3 bases lying between them. The CDR3 totals 11 residues. Here the CDR3 DNA reads TGTGCCAGCAGCTTTCCCAATGAGCAGTTCTTC. Translating it yields CASSFPNEQFF.

V usage is TRBV30 and J usage is TRBJ1-4, with 9 bases that match TRBD1. V was pared by 1 base and J by 6 bases, with 6 bases of the junction left unmatched. Germline V lookup: CDR1 GTSNPN, CDR2 SVGIG (reference sequence). The CDR3 length is 15 residues. The CDR3 bases are TGTGCCTGGAGTGGCAACAGGGGGCTGGATGAAAAACTGTTTTTT. Amino acids: CAWSGNRGLDEKLFF.

The chain employs TRBV25-1 and TRBJ1-4; D gene uncertain. The CDR3 has 16 amino acids. The germline V gene has CDR1 MGHDK and CDR2 SYGVNS. The V end was cut by 7 bases, the J end by 2 bases, with 17 bases between. CDR3 protein: CASTGWSHLTNEKLFF. The CDR3 DNA follows: TGTGCCAGCACCGGGTGGTCGCATTTGACTAATGAAAAACTGTTTTTT.

V usage is TRBV7-9 and J usage is TRBJ1-5; the match to TRBD1 covers 9 bases. CDR3 length: 19 residues. V dropped 1 base and J dropped 6; count of bases not matched to a gene: 16. The germline gives CDR1 SEHNR, CDR2 FQNEAQ (reference sequence). CDR3 DNA sequence: TGTGCCAGCAGCTTAGGGACAGGGGCGGAATGGGCGTTGGGTCAGCCCCAGCATTTT. Translation: CASSLGTGAEWALGQPQHF.

The chain has TRBV10-3 and TRBJ2-6; D is unresolved. The V gene lost 8 bases and the J gene lost 4 bases, with 6 bases spanning the gap. This CDR3 spans 12 amino acids. Germline CDR1 and CDR2: ENHRY and SYGVKD. The CDR3 bases are TGTGCCATCCAGCAGGGGGCCAACGTCCTGACTTTC. It codes for CAIQQGANVLTF.